Presented here are 32 T cell receptor beta chains from one specimen sequenced in a study of shared T cell receptors in the human thymus. The protocol was immunoSEQ multiplex PCR, while the TCRdb copy is restricted to in-frame clones and leaves out a portion. The table includes about 610,000 clones, around 89% detected once. These data also formed part of another study, on human thymus T cells.

The sample comprised thymocytes. The receptors stem from a boy under three years old with a congenital heart defect.

The V call is TRBV5-1, the J call TRBJ1-1, with 8 bases aligning to TRBD1. The CDR3 is 18 amino acids. V was clipped by 2 bases and J by 5 bases; unmatched bases: 17. CDR1 is SGHRS, CDR2 YFSETQ, per germline. CDR3 sequence (DNA): TGCGCCAGCAGCTTTAAGGCCCGGGACAGGCCTTTTCGGACTGAAGCTTTCTTT. Its translation: CASSFKARDRPFRTEAFF.

This chain joins TRBV14 and TRBJ2-2, with a weak D call TRBD2 (5 bases). The V gene lost 0 bases and the J gene lost 4 bases, with 15 bases spanning the gap. In germline, CDR1 is SGHDN, CDR2 FVKESK. The CDR3 is 17 residues long. For the CDR3, the DNA is TGTGCCAGCAGCCAAGAGGCGAAGCGGTGGAGCACCGGGGAGCTGTTTTTT. This codes for CASSQEAKRWSTGELFF.

The chain couples TRBV4-1 to TRBJ1-3; TRBD1 matches at 10 bases. The junction had 11 bases not matched to a gene; V was cut back by 5 bases and J by 4 bases. Per germline, CDR1 MGHRA and CDR2 YSYEKL. The CDR3 extends over 17 amino acids. The CDR3 DNA sequence: TGCGCCAGCAGCTGTCCTCCCAGGACAGGGGGAGGAAACACCATATATTTT. This codes for CASSCPPRTGGGNTIYF.

Turning to this clone: Additional DNA sequences in this sample encode the identical CDR3. This chain connects TRBV4-3 to TRBJ2-1; D unresolved. V was shortened by 0 bases and J by 2 bases, with 8 bases between the two germline ends. Germline values: CDR1 LGHNA, CDR2 YSLEER. The CDR3 length is 15 residues. The chain's CDR3 is CASSQDLGTYNEQFF. As DNA, the CDR3 is TGCGCCAGCAGCCAAGATCTAGGAACCTACAATGAGCAGTTCTTC.

V and J are TRBV30 and TRBJ2-1; D perhaps matches TRBD1 (6 bases). V dropped 0 bases and J dropped 3 bases, with 6 bases sitting between them. Germline loops: CDR1 GTSNPN, CDR2 SVGIG (reference sequence). CDR3 length: 13 amino acids. CDR3 coding DNA: TGTGCCTGGAGTGTACAGGGCTACAATGAGCAGTTCTTC. Residues: CAWSVQGYNEQFF.

This clone was observed a handful of times. This chain joins TRBV4-2 and TRBJ2-1; 9 bases are a match to TRBD2. J lost 3 bases, V lost 1 base, and 10 bases had no gene match. The CDR3 length is 18 residues. In germline, CDR1 is LGHNA, CDR2 YNFKEQ. The CDR3 region is CASSQVPIAGARYNEQFF. CDR3 nucleotide sequence: TGTGCCAGCAGCCAAGTTCCTATAGCGGGAGCCCGCTACAATGAGCAGTTCTTC.

The chain recombines TRBV5-4 with TRBJ2-3, with TRBD2 matching 8 bases. V gave up 0 bases and J gave up 2 bases; unmatched junction bases: 5. Germline lookup yields CDR1 SGHNT and CDR2 YYREEE (reference sequence). The CDR3 spans 16 residues. CDR3 protein: CASSLGKREHTDTQYF. The CDR3, as DNA: TGTGCCAGCAGCTTGGGTAAGCGGGAGCACACAGATACGCAGTATTTT.

This rearrangement joins TRBV7-9 to TRBJ2-7; 7 nucleotides line up with TRBD2. The V gene end was trimmed by 2 bases and the J gene end by 3 bases; junction bases not matched to a gene: 7. Germline V gene sequence: CDR1 SEHNR, CDR2 FQNEAQ (reference sequence). The CDR3 runs to 15 residues. CDR3 bases: TGTGCCAGCAGCTTAATAGCAGGGACTAACTACGAGCAGTACTTC. This encodes CASSLIAGTNYEQYF.

The chain has TRBV6-6 and TRBJ2-1, with 8 positions matching TRBD2. CDR1 MNHNY and CDR2 SVGAGI come from the germline V gene (reference sequence). The CDR3 consists of 16 residues. With V trimmed by 6 bases and J by 3 bases, 10 bases remained unmatched. The CDR3: CASSTQRREVYNEQFF. The CDR3 region has the DNA TGTGCCAGCAGCACCCAACGGCGGGAGGTCTACAATGAGCAGTTCTTC.

V gene TRBV7-9 combines with J gene TRBJ2-1; TRBD2 matches 11 bases. The germline CDR1 and CDR2 sequences are SEHNR and FQNEAQ (reference sequence). This CDR3 spans 14 amino acids. V lost 5 bases, J lost 5 bases, and 2 bases stayed unmatched. Here the CDR3 reads CASSAGLADNEQFF. The CDR3 DNA follows: TGTGCCAGCAGCGCGGGACTAGCGGACAATGAGCAGTTCTTC.

The genes are TRBV27 and TRBJ2-1, with 9 nucleotides matching TRBD1. The V and J ends lost 5 bases and 1 base, in that order; junction bases with no gene match: 12. Germline CDR1 is MNHEY and CDR2 is SMNVEV (reference sequence). The CDR3 consists of 18 residues. CDR3 amino acids: CASSINLQGALSYNEQFF. The DNA for the CDR3 is TGTGCCAGCAGTATCAATCTACAGGGGGCACTTTCCTACAATGAGCAGTTCTTC.

This clone was found a few times. This specimen includes other DNA sequences encoding the same CDR3. V is TRBV28 and J is TRBJ1-1, with TRBD1 as a possible D gene (6 bases). The CDR3 has 13 amino acids. The germline CDR1 and CDR2 sequences are MDHEN and SYDVKM. V gave up 3 bases and J gave up 1 base, with 6 bases separating them. This CDR3 is CASSLDRNTEAFF. The CDR3 nucleotides are TGTGCCAGCAGTTTGGACAGGAACACTGAAGCTTTCTTT. Full variable domain (outside the CDR3, taken from reference TRBV28 and TRBJ1-1): DVKVTQSSRYLVKRTGEKVFLECVQDMDHENMFWYRQDPGLGLRLIYFSYDVKMKEKGDIPEGYSVSREKKERFSLILESASTNQTSMYLCASSLDRNTEAFFGQGTRLTVV.

This clone was counted a few times. This chain joins TRBV15 and TRBJ1-1, with 7 bases identical to TRBD1. This CDR3 region has 15 residues. J lost 3 bases, V lost 2 bases, and 6 bases had no gene match. CDR1 LNHNV and CDR2 YYDKDF come from the germline V gene (reference sequence). The CDR3 coding sequence is TGTGCCACCAGCAGAACGACAGGGAGGCACACTGAAGCTTTCTTT. Its protein is CATSRTTGRHTEAFF.

This clone was seen just once. The chain recombines TRBV12-5 with TRBJ1-5; D is uncertain. V was cut by 0 bases and J by 6 bases, with 18 bases left in between. The CDR3 runs 17 residues. Per the germline V gene, CDR1 is LGHNT and CDR2 is FRNRAP. DNA of the CDR3: TGTGCTAGTGGTTTGGTAGTGGGTGGGCATGAAATTCAGCCCCAGCATTTT. Translation: CASGLVVGGHEIQPQHF.

The chain's CDR3 is CASSGGSETQYF. The CDR3 DNA follows: TGCGCCAGCAGCGGCGGGAGTGAGACCCAGTACTTC. The J gene is TRBJ2-5, the V gene TRBV5-1, with TRBD2 identical over 7 bases. V was clipped by 4 bases and J by 5 bases; unmatched bases: 2. Germline lookup yields CDR1 SGHRS and CDR2 YFSETQ. This CDR3 region has 12 residues.

V usage is TRBV28 and J usage is TRBJ1-4; D is unclear. Germline CDR1 and CDR2: MDHEN and SYDVKM. V dropped 7 bases and J dropped 8 bases, with 11 bases sitting between them. The CDR3 has 12 amino acids. The CDR3 reads CASKVPGEKLFF. The CDR3 DNA sequence: TGTGCCAGCAAGGTGCCCGGGGAAAAACTGTTTTTT.

Comment on this clone: Other DNA sequences from this sample encode an identical CDR3 as well. The chain has TRBV5-6 and TRBJ2-5; D is undetermined. Trimming pared 0 bases from V and 5 bases from J, leaving 5 bases between. Germline V gene lookup returns CDR1 SGHDT and CDR2 YYEEEE. The CDR3 length is 12 residues. CDR3 sequence reads: CASSLARETQYF. The CDR3 coding sequence is TGTGCCAGCAGCTTGGCCCGGGAGACCCAGTACTTC.

The rearrangement links TRBV6-6 to TRBJ1-5, with 8 bases aligning to TRBD1. This CDR3 comprises 14 residues. Germline V gene data show CDR1 as MNHNY and CDR2 as SVGAGI (reference sequence). J was trimmed by 0 bases and V by 11 bases; bases with no gene match: 6. The CDR3 nucleotides read TGTGCCTGCGGGGACAGGCCTAGCAATCAGCCCCAGCATTTT. This codes for CACGDRPSNQPQHF.

The chain links TRBV29-1 to TRBJ1-1, with D possibly TRBD1 on 5 matching bases. From germline, CDR1 is SQVTM and CDR2 ANQGSEA. This CDR3 is 14 amino acids long. The V end lost 4 bases, the J end lost 1 base, and 13 bases lay between the germline ends. DNA for the CDR3: TGCAGCGTTGTTCCGGACAAAGAGAACACTGAAGCTTTCTTT. It is translated as CSVVPDKENTEAFF. Full variable domain (outside the CDR3, taken from reference TRBV29-1 and TRBJ1-1): SAVISQKPSRDICQRGTSLTIQCQVDSQVTMMFWYRQQPGQSLTLIATANQGSEATYESGFVIDKFPISRPNLTFSTLTVSNMSPEDSSIYLCSVVPDKENTEAFFGQGTRLTVV.

The chain carries TRBV4-3 and TRBJ2-1; 11 bases line up with TRBD2. The germline CDR1 and CDR2 sequences are LGHNA and YSLEER. V was clipped by 4 bases and J by 7 bases; unmatched bases: 6. There are 15 residues in the CDR3. DNA of the CDR3: TGCGCCAGCAGCCGAGTAGCGGGAGGGTGTAATGAGCAGTTCTTC. Amino acid sequence: CASSRVAGGCNEQFF.

This chain links TRBV28 with TRBJ2-5; 7 nucleotides match TRBD1. Germline V gives CDR1 MDHEN, CDR2 SYDVKM. After removal of 5 bases from V and 3 bases from J, the junction contained 6 bases not matched to a gene. There are 14 residues in the CDR3. The CDR3 bases are TGTGCCAGCAGTCTTTGGGACAGAGAAGAGACCCAGTACTTC. Its translation is CASSLWDREETQYF.

The genes are TRBV10-3 and TRBJ2-3, with TRBD1 matching over 10 bases. V shed 6 bases and J 4 bases; nucleotides not matched to a gene: 4. Germline CDR1 ENHRY, CDR2 SYGVKD. CDR3 size: 14 residues. CDR3 amino acids: CAIRGTGAPDTQYF. The CDR3 nucleotides are TGTGCCATCAGGGGGACAGGGGCCCCAGATACGCAGTATTTT.

V usage is TRBV27 and J usage is TRBJ2-3; no firm D call. Germline CDR1 and CDR2: MNHEY and SMNVEV (reference sequence). The CDR3 loop spans 15 amino acids. Trimming took off 3 bases at V and 1 base at J, with 11 bases between the two ends. In nucleotides, the CDR3 is TGTGCCAGCAGTTTGTGGCGGAACCGCACAGATACGCAGTATTTT. Its protein is CASSLWRNRTDTQYF.

The chain combines TRBV7-2 with TRBJ2-5; 12 positions agree with TRBD2. With V trimmed by 3 bases and J by 6 bases, 2 bases remained unmatched. From germline, CDR1 is SGHTA and CDR2 FQGNSA. The CDR3 length is 14 residues. The chain's CDR3 is CASSLTSGRQTQYF. In nucleotides, the CDR3 is TGTGCCAGCAGCTTGACTAGCGGGAGACAGACCCAGTACTTC.

The V and J genes are TRBV11-1 and TRBJ1-1, with 9 bases aligning to TRBD1. J was trimmed by 6 bases and V by 4 bases; bases with no gene match: 12. The germline V gene has CDR1 SGHAT and CDR2 FQDESV (reference sequence). The CDR3 is 16 residues long. CDR3 sequence: CASSSGQGWFYAEAFF. In nucleotides, the CDR3 is TGTGCCAGCAGCTCGGGACAGGGTTGGTTTTACGCTGAAGCTTTCTTT. Full variable domain (rest looked up from reference TRBV11-1 and TRBJ1-1): EAEVAQSPRYKITEKSQAVAFWCDPISGHATLYWYRQILGQGPELLVQFQDESVVDDSQLPKDRFSAERLKGVDSTLKIQPAELGDSAMYLCASSSGQGWFYAEAFFGQGTRLTVV.

This chain joins TRBV19 and TRBJ2-7; 9 nucleotides line up with TRBD1. Trimming cost V 3 bases and J 6 bases; bases outside gene matches: 6. The CDR3 loop spans 14 amino acids. From germline, CDR1 is LNHDA and CDR2 SQIVND (reference sequence). CDR3 DNA: TGTGCCAGTAGTATGGGGGACAGGGACTCCGAGCAGTACTTC. It is translated as CASSMGDRDSEQYF.

The J gene is TRBJ2-7, the V gene TRBV5-1; maybe TRBD2 (6 bases). This CDR3 has 13 amino acids. Germline CDR1 reads SGHRS; CDR2 reads YFSETQ. Between the trimmed V and J ends, which lost 5 bases and 7 bases, there was a span of 16 bases. CDR3 sequence: CASSGWGAGEQYF. The CDR3, as DNA: TGCGCCAGCAGTGGATGGGGCGCGGGGGAGCAGTACTTC.

The chain combines TRBV7-9 with TRBJ2-1; possibly TRBD1 for D (5 bases). Trimming took 5 bases from V and 3 from J, leaving 8 bases between them. The germline V gene encodes CDR1 SEHNR and CDR2 FQNEAQ (reference sequence). The CDR3 has 13 amino acids. The CDR3: CASSVRDYNEQFF. The CDR3 coding sequence is TGTGCCAGCAGCGTCAGGGACTACAATGAGCAGTTCTTC.

The rearrangement uses TRBV27 and TRBJ1-5, with TRBD1 matching 7 bases. V shed 4 bases and J 5 bases; nucleotides not matched to a gene: 5. The CDR3 runs 14 residues. Looked up from germline, CDR1 is MNHEY and CDR2 is SMNVEV (reference sequence). The CDR3 reads CASSSGTAYQPQHF. The CDR3 DNA is TGTGCCAGCAGTTCTGGGACAGCCTATCAGCCCCAGCATTTT.

A note on this clone: This sample includes further DNA sequences coding for the same CDR3. This chain joins TRBV15 and TRBJ2-1, with D possibly matching TRBD1 (5 bases). V lost 1 base to trimming and J lost 5 bases, with 6 bases between them. The CDR3 is 13 amino acids. Germline-derived CDR1 and CDR2 are LNHNV and YYDKDF (reference sequence). The CDR3 DNA sequence: TGTGCCACCAGCAGAGGACAGAACAATGAGCAGTTCTTC. It yields the protein CATSRGQNNEQFF.

The genes are TRBV4-3 and TRBJ2-7, with TRBD1 matching 7 bases. Germline-derived CDR1 and CDR2 are LGHNA and YSLEER. The CDR3 is made up of 13 amino acids. Trimming at V came to 0 bases and at J to 6 bases, leaving 2 bases not matched to a gene. CDR3 bases: TGCGCCAGCAGCCAAGAACAGGGGCGCGAGCAGTACTTC. It yields the protein CASSQEQGREQYF.

The V call is TRBV9, the J call TRBJ2-3; 8 nucleotides agree with TRBD2. J lost 2 bases, V lost 3 bases, and 14 bases had no gene match. Germline loops: CDR1 SGDLS, CDR2 YYNGEE. The CDR3 totals 18 residues. Here the CDR3 DNA reads TGTGCCAGCAGCGCTCGGCGTCGACGGGAGGGCCCCACAGATACGCAGTATTTT. Protein product: CASSARRRREGPTDTQYF.